Listed here is a single T cell receptor beta chain. Original analysis: The assay estimated nucleated cells by amplifying reference gene primers. The table came from immunoSEQ multiplex PCR; TCRdb's copy has only in-frame clones and leaves some out. V, J and clone size derive from that table, while D and trimming were established from the DNA sequence. The data show roughly 120,000 clones, 86% seen once. The entry originates in a study of blood T cell repertoires in COVID-19. Across the study: Donors in the United States, Italy and Spain gave samples during acute or convalescent COVID-19. Sources were T cells, B-cell-depleted T cells, or PBMCs; the material itself was cDNA or gDNA.

The CDR3 is 18 residues long. Germline CDR1 and CDR2: SGHNT and YYREEE (reference sequence). The J segment lost 0 bases and the V segment lost 2 bases, leaving 8 bases of the junction unmatched. This chain links TRBV5-4 with TRBJ2-3; 11 bases are a match to TRBD2. Sequenced material: peripheral blood. This clonotype was sampled from a man in his 70s who had recovered from COVID-19. This CDR3 reads CASSFRTSGSSSTDTQYF. DNA for the CDR3: TGTGCCAGCAGCTTCCGTACTAGCGGGAGTTCTAGCACAGATACGCAGTATTTT. Complete variable domain (other parts from reference TRBV5-4 and TRBJ2-3): ETGVTQSPTHLIKTRGQQVTLRCSSQSGHNTVSWYQQALGQGPQFIFQYYREEENGRGNFPPRFSGLQFPNYSSELNVNALELDDSALYLCASSFRTSGSSSTDTQYFGPGTRLTVL.